Each of the 27 T cell receptor beta chains below was sequenced from the same sample in a study of blood T cell repertoires in COVID-19. Data came from immunoSEQ multiplex PCR; TCRdb stores just in-frame clones and leaves some out. The sample has more than 90,000 clones, 75% to 85% seen once. Sequenced: peripheral blood. These receptors all stem from a man aged 55 to 70 with acute or convalescent COVID-19.

This chain links TRBV6-5 with TRBJ1-2; D might be TRBD1 (5 bases). Germline V lookup: CDR1 MNHEY, CDR2 SVGAGI. CDR3 length equals 15 residues. Trimming stripped 0 bases from V and 6 bases from J, with 14 bases between. The CDR3 region is CASSYSNEPGDGYTF. Here the CDR3 DNA reads TGTGCCAGCAGTTACTCAAACGAGCCGGGGGATGGCTACACCTTC.

A single count supports this clone. The chain uses TRBV7-2 and TRBJ1-2; no definite D call. The CDR3 covers 14 residues. The V and J ends lost 2 bases and 8 bases respectively, with 15 bases between them. Germline V lookup: CDR1 SGHTA, CDR2 FQGNSA. The DNA of the CDR3 is TGTGCCAGCAGCTTATCTTCCGGGAGTGGAGGCTACACCTTC. Translation gives CASSLSSGSGGYTF.

This clone was observed a few times. V and J are TRBV5-1 and TRBJ2-1, with 7 bases identical to TRBD2. Trimming at V came to 3 bases and at J to 3 bases, leaving 3 bases not matched to a gene. The CDR3 covers 14 residues. Germline CDR1 is SGHRS and CDR2 is YFSETQ. The DNA of the CDR3 is TGCGCCAGCAGCTCTAGCGGCAACTACAATGAGCAGTTCTTC. It is translated as CASSSSGNYNEQFF.

This clone occurred many times. The J gene is TRBJ2-1, the V gene TRBV11-2; 9 bases map to TRBD2. J was trimmed by 7 bases and V by 2 bases; bases with no gene match: 9. The CDR3 is made up of 16 amino acids. Germline loops: CDR1 SGHAT, CDR2 FQNNGV. CDR3 bases: TGTGCCAGCAGCTTATCCCGAGGACTAGCGACTAATGAGCAGTTCTTC. Its protein is CASSLSRGLATNEQFF.

This chain uses TRBV3-1 (or the pseudogene TRBV3-2) with TRBJ2-1; D uncertain. The CDR3 has 11 amino acids. V was cut by 1 base and J by 9 bases, with 4 bases left in between. Germline CDR1 and CDR2: LGHDT and YNNKEL (reference sequence). CDR3 amino acids: CASSQVGEQFF. The CDR3 region has the DNA TGTGCCAGCAGCCAAGTCGGTGAGCAGTTCTTC.

This chain uses TRBV3-1 (or the pseudogene TRBV3-2) with TRBJ2-3, with D hard to call. The CDR3 length is 13 residues. V was pared by 4 bases and J by 1 base, with 6 bases between. From germline, CDR1 is LGHDT and CDR2 YNNKEL (reference sequence). CDR3 in DNA: TGTGCCAGCAGCCTCCGCGGCACAGATACGCAGTATTTT. Protein: CASSLRGTDTQYF.

The chain joins TRBV7-8 to TRBJ2-7; maybe TRBD2 (6 bases). CDR3 length equals 14 residues. Between the trimmed V and J ends, which lost 6 bases and 9 bases, there was a span of 21 bases. Germline CDR1 and CDR2: SGHVS and FQNEAQ. CDR3 loop: CASSQGQPGGAQYV. The CDR3 DNA reads as TGTGCCAGCAGTCAAGGTCAGCCTGGCGGGGCGCAGTACGTC.

V is TRBV12-3 or TRBV12-4 and J is TRBJ2-7; 10 nucleotides line up with TRBD2. The CDR3 runs 13 residues. V dropped 2 bases and J dropped 10; count of bases not matched to a gene: 5. CDR3 loop: CASSLRLAGEQYF. CDR3 nucleotide sequence: TGTGCCAGCAGTTTAAGGCTAGCGGGGGAACAGTACTTC.

The genes are TRBV10-1 and TRBJ1-1, with 11 bases fitting TRBD1. From germline, CDR1 is WNHNN and CDR2 SYGVQD (reference sequence). The trim removed 4 bases at V and 4 bases at J, leaving 5 bases unmatched. The CDR3 is 15 residues long. In DNA form, the CDR3 reads TGCGCCAGCAGTGGGGGGACAGGGGGAGTCACTGAAGCTTTCTTT. It specifies CASSGGTGGVTEAFF.

The J gene is TRBJ1-6, the V gene TRBV27, with 10 bases fitting TRBD1. Germline V gene sequence: CDR1 MNHEY, CDR2 SMNVEV (reference sequence). The CDR3 has 14 amino acids. Losses at the gene ends were 6 bases for V and 8 bases for J; bases not matched to a gene: 4. CDR3 region: CASSWDRGYSPLHF. The CDR3 DNA is TGTGCCAGCAGCTGGGACAGGGGTTATTCACCCCTCCACTTT.

V usage is TRBV5-1 and J usage is TRBJ1-1; D may be TRBD1 (6 bases). V was cut by 4 bases and J by 10 bases, with 17 bases left in between. The CDR3 is 13 amino acids. Looked up from germline, CDR1 is SGHRS and CDR2 is YFSETQ. CDR3 in DNA: TGCGCCAGCAGCATAACAGGGAATGTAGGAGCTTTCTTT. Translating it yields CASSITGNVGAFF.

This clone was picked up a small number of times. The rearrangement uses TRBV3-1 (or the pseudogene TRBV3-2) and TRBJ2-1, with D hard to call. The CDR3 length is 13 residues. The V gene's germline CDR1 is LGHDT and CDR2 YNNKEL (reference sequence). V gave up 0 bases and J gave up 4 bases, with 4 bases separating them. As DNA, the CDR3 is TGTGCCAGCAGCCAAGATCAATACAATGAGCAGTTCTTC. Amino acid sequence: CASSQDQYNEQFF.

For the CDR3, the DNA is TGTGCTAGCTCGGCAGGGGGCGGGTATACGCAGTATTTT. The encoded protein is CASSAGGGYTQYF. The V call is TRBV7-7, the J call TRBJ2-3, with TRBD1 matching over 8 bases. The CDR3 has 13 residues. Germline V lookup: CDR1 SSHAT, CDR2 FNYEAQ (reference sequence).

This clone occurred once. DNA for the CDR3: TGTGCCAGCAGTTACGGAGCCTCTGGAAACACCATATATTTT. This gives the protein CASSYGASGNTIYF. The chain is built from TRBV6-5 and TRBJ1-3; D not resolved. The CDR3 totals 14 residues. Germline CDR1 is MNHEY and CDR2 is SVGAGI. Trimming shortened V by 2 bases and J by 0 bases, and 5 bases separated the two germline ends.

This CDR3 reads CASSPIPTGAGGELFF. The CDR3 DNA is TGTGCCAGCTCACCAATCCCGACAGGGGCCGGCGGGGAGCTGTTTTTT. The J gene is TRBJ2-2, the V gene TRBV18; 8 nucleotides line up with TRBD1. CDR3 length: 16 amino acids. Germline V gene lookup returns CDR1 KGHSH and CDR2 LQKENI. Trimming cost V 2 bases and J 7 bases; bases outside gene matches: 9.

V is TRBV28 and J is TRBJ2-7; a possible D gene is TRBD2 (6 bases). Germline assignment: CDR1 MDHEN and CDR2 SYDVKM. The CDR3 runs to 13 residues. V lost 2 bases, J lost 3 bases, and 8 bases lay in between. This CDR3 is CASSLGGDYEQYV. CDR3 DNA sequence: TGTGCCAGCAGTTTAGGCGGGGACTACGAGCAGTACGTC.

V is TRBV9 and J is TRBJ1-2; the match to TRBD1 covers 8 bases. With 4 bases clipped from V and 6 bases from J, the junction kept 14 bases outside the gene matches. The germline V gene has CDR1 SGDLS and CDR2 YYNGEE. The CDR3 runs to 16 residues. CDR3 nucleotides: TGTGCCAGCAGCTTAACCGGACAGGGAGGTTGGGATGGCTACACCTTC. Amino acids: CASSLTGQGGWDGYTF.

This clone has a handful of counts. V usage is TRBV24-1 and J usage is TRBJ2-1; 16 bases line up with TRBD2. Germline CDR1 reads KGHDR; CDR2 reads SFDVKD. The ends lost 0 bases at V and 4 bases at J; junction bases unmatched: 8. The CDR3 extends over 20 amino acids. This CDR3 reads CATSDLPGTSGRERYNEQFF. The CDR3 DNA reads as TGTGCCACCAGTGATTTGCCTGGGACTAGCGGGAGGGAGCGGTACAATGAGCAGTTCTTC.

In its sample, this clone was seen a few times. The CDR3 loop is CASSPGQQETQYF. DNA of the CDR3: TGTGCCAGCAGCCCGGGACAACAAGAGACCCAGTACTTC. This chain uses TRBV5-4 with TRBJ2-5; D is possibly TRBD1 (6 bases). The CDR3 covers 13 residues. The germline V gene encodes CDR1 SGHNT and CDR2 YYREEE (reference sequence). V lost 4 bases to trimming and J lost 2 bases, with 9 bases between them.

This chain joins TRBV19 and TRBJ1-5, with 9 bases that match TRBD1. The germline gives CDR1 LNHDA, CDR2 SQIVND (reference sequence). The length of the CDR3 is 14 residues. Germline trimming cut 6 bases from V and 5 bases from J; bases unmatched to any gene: 5. The CDR3 DNA is TGTGCCAGTAGACCGGGACAGGGACATCAGCCCCAGCATTTT. The encoded protein is CASRPGQGHQPQHF.

This clone was observed many times. V is TRBV19 and J is TRBJ2-3; the match to TRBD2 covers 9 bases. Germline lookup yields CDR1 LNHDA and CDR2 SQIVND (reference sequence). The CDR3 consists of 14 residues. J lost 5 bases, V lost 5 bases, and 5 bases had no gene match. In nucleotides, the CDR3 is TGTGCCAGTAGTGCCAGCGGGAGGAGAGATACGCAGTATTTT. It is translated as CASSASGRRDTQYF.

This clone was detected once. This chain uses TRBV29-1 with TRBJ1-2; possibly TRBD1 for D (5 bases). The CDR3 is 13 amino acids. Deletions cut 4 bases from V and 8 bases from J, with 17 bases between. Germline V gene lookup returns CDR1 SQVTM and CDR2 ANQGSEA. This CDR3 is CSVGITGLPGYTF. CDR3 in DNA: TGCAGCGTTGGGATTACAGGACTACCGGGCTACACCTTC.

This clone was seen only a few times. This chain uses TRBV6-5 with TRBJ1-3; 10 bases agree with TRBD1. In germline, CDR1 is MNHEY, CDR2 SVGAGI. This CDR3 is 16 amino acids long. The V and J ends lost 4 bases and 5 bases, in that order; junction bases with no gene match: 8. The CDR3 nucleotides are TGTGCCAGCAGTTTAACCGGGACAGGGGACAGAAACACCATATATTTT. Translated, it gives CASSLTGTGDRNTIYF.

This clone has a single count. The chain couples TRBV9 to TRBJ2-1; unclear D gene. The length of the CDR3 is 15 residues. The V and J ends lost 0 bases and 8 bases respectively, with 15 bases between them. Germline V gene data show CDR1 as SGDLS and CDR2 as YYNGEE. The CDR3 coding sequence is TGTGCCAGCAGCGTAGGTGGGCAGTCAATTCATGAGCAGTTCTTC. Amino acid sequence: CASSVGGQSIHEQFF.

The rearrangement links TRBV3-1 (or the pseudogene TRBV3-2) to TRBJ2-5; unclear D gene. The germline V gene encodes CDR1 LGHDT and CDR2 YNNKEL (reference sequence). The V end was cut by 2 bases, the J end by 7 bases, with 11 bases between. The CDR3 length is 13 residues. CDR3 amino acids: CASSQFRGGTQYF. DNA for the CDR3: TGTGCCAGCAGCCAATTTAGAGGCGGGACCCAGTACTTC.

V gene TRBV27 combines with J gene TRBJ1-1, with D perhaps TRBD1 (5 bases). Trimming took 4 bases from V and 7 from J, leaving 19 bases between them. CDR3 length: 15 residues. CDR1 MNHEY and CDR2 SMNVEV come from the germline V gene (reference sequence). CDR3 DNA: TGTGCCAGCAGTTCCTCGGGCAGGGCGGGGAATGAAGCTTTCTTT. It encodes CASSSSGRAGNEAFF.

The V call is TRBV5-5, the J call TRBJ1-1; 12 bases line up with TRBD1. This CDR3 spans 16 amino acids. Germline V gene data show CDR1 as SGHKS and CDR2 as YYEKEE (reference sequence). After removal of 3 bases from V and 10 bases from J, the junction contained 13 bases not matched to a gene. CDR3 DNA: TGTGCCAGCAGCTGGGGCCGGGACAGGGGGCAAGAGGGAGCTTTCTTT. Encoded protein: CASSWGRDRGQEGAFF.